These 16 T cell receptor beta chains were sequenced from one sample in a study of T cells in Graves' hyperthyroidism and ophthalmopathy. Amplified TCR beta CDR3 regions derived from RNA transcripts. A set of HTBI primers served as the primers for a first-round RT-PCR of the TCR CDR3. TCRdb processed the multiplex PCR reads anew with MiXCR; each CDR3 protein has one entry. The profile covers hundreds of thousands of distinct CDR3 sequences, with less than 25% appearing a single time and about 11% taken by the ten largest. Sequencing input: blood. These receptors were taken from a woman aged 25 to 39 with Graves' ophthalmopathy.

The V gene is TRBV27, the J gene TRBJ2-7; 10 bases are a match to TRBD2. V dropped 6 bases and J dropped 4; count of bases not matched to a gene: 9. Per the germline V gene, CDR1 is MNHEY and CDR2 is SMNVEV (reference sequence). The CDR3 consists of 15 residues. The CDR3 sequence is CASSQAAGGPYEQYF. The CDR3 DNA reads as TGTGCCAGCAGCCAAGCAGCGGGAGGGCCTTACGAGCAGTACTTC.

This clonotype came up a few times. The chain joins TRBV7-9 to TRBJ2-7; no firm D call. Trimming took 1 base from V and 3 from J, leaving 10 bases between them. The germline V gene has CDR1 SEHNR and CDR2 FQNEAQ (reference sequence). The CDR3 is made up of 14 amino acids. The CDR3 nucleotides are TGTGCCAGCAGCTTAGTCGGAAACGACTACGAGCAGTACTTC. Translating gives CASSLVGNDYEQYF.

This clonotype has at least ten counts. The rearrangement uses TRBV18 and TRBJ1-1, with 9 positions matching TRBD1. Trimming took 5 bases from V and 4 from J; bases not matched to a gene: 5. CDR1 KGHSH and CDR2 LQKENI come from the germline V gene. The CDR3 is 14 residues long. The CDR3, as DNA: TGTGCCAGCTCAGAACAGGGGGCCGGCACTGAAGCTTTCTTT. Translation gives CASSEQGAGTEAFF.

This clonotype was detected ten times or more. The chain joins TRBV6-4 to TRBJ1-3; 7 nucleotides match TRBD1. The CDR3 spans 17 residues. Germline trimming cut 6 bases from V and 0 bases from J; bases unmatched to any gene: 11. Germline CDR1 and CDR2: MRHNA and SNTAGT. Here the CDR3 reads CASSLPGQPDSGNTIYF. CDR3 nucleotide sequence: TGTGCCAGCAGCCTACCGGGACAGCCAGACTCTGGAAACACCATATATTTT.

The CDR3 DNA is TGTGCCAGCAGCCAAGATATGGGGTTTCAGCCCCAGCATTTT. It encodes CASSQDMGFQPQHF. V gene TRBV3-1 combines with J gene TRBJ1-5; no clear D. This CDR3 has 14 amino acids. V lost 0 bases to trimming and J lost 6 bases, with 9 bases between them. Germline CDR1 reads LGHDT; CDR2 reads YNNKEL (reference sequence).

This clonotype was seen at least ten times. The J gene is TRBJ2-2, the V gene TRBV3-1, with D maybe TRBD2 (7 bases). The CDR3 has 14 residues. The V end was cut by 0 bases, the J end by 6 bases, with 8 bases between. Per germline, CDR1 LGHDT and CDR2 YNNKEL (reference sequence). The CDR3 DNA follows: TGTGCCAGCAGCCAAGAAGGGGGGGCCGGGGAGCTGTTTTTT. Amino acid sequence: CASSQEGGAGELFF.

This clonotype was seen at least ten times. The chain employs TRBV5-1 and TRBJ1-2; 9 bases line up with TRBD1. V trimming: 4 bases; J trimming: 4 bases; junction bases outside the gene matches: 5. This CDR3 has 14 amino acids. Germline CDR1 and CDR2: SGHRS and YFSETQ. The CDR3 DNA sequence: TGCGCCAGCAGCGGAATGGACAGGGGCTATGGCTACACCTTC. Protein: CASSGMDRGYGYTF.

The table lists this clonotype with many counts. The V gene is TRBV20-1, the J gene TRBJ2-7; D might be TRBD1 (6 bases). Trimming stripped 5 bases from V and 7 bases from J, with 15 bases between. The CDR3 runs to 12 residues. Germline lookup yields CDR1 DFQATT and CDR2 SNEGSKA (reference sequence). The CDR3 sequence: CSAHQTGSEQYF. The CDR3 bases are TGCAGTGCTCATCAGACAGGCTCAGAGCAGTACTTC.

This clonotype was detected a few times. The J gene is TRBJ2-7, the V gene TRBV12-5; possibly TRBD2 for D (5 bases). V lost 2 bases, J lost 5 bases, and 10 bases lay in between. Germline assignment: CDR1 LGHNT and CDR2 FRNRAP. There are 13 residues in the CDR3. The CDR3 sequence: CASGLTDFHEQYF. The CDR3 region has the DNA TGTGCTAGTGGTTTGACGGACTTCCACGAGCAGTACTTC.

This clonotype was picked up many times. This chain links TRBV20-1 with TRBJ1-1; D remains unclear. From germline, CDR1 is DFQATT and CDR2 SNEGSKA (reference sequence). The V gene lost 6 bases and the J gene lost 5 bases, with 13 bases spanning the gap. The CDR3 runs 12 residues. CDR3 nucleotide sequence: TGCAGTGCACCCCGTACGGGGACTGAAGCTTTCTTT. Protein product: CSAPRTGTEAFF.

The table lists this clonotype with a few counts. The chain couples TRBV12-3 or TRBV12-4 to TRBJ2-7; D is uncertain. Trimming took off 0 bases at V and 10 bases at J, with 10 bases between the two ends. The CDR3 sequence is 12 residues long. The CDR3 is CASSLAGKPQYF. Here the CDR3 DNA reads TGTGCCAGCAGTTTAGCGGGGAAGCCTCAGTACTTC.

The chain combines TRBV6-5 with TRBJ1-1; 7 bases fit TRBD1. Germline trimming cut 0 bases from V and 4 bases from J; bases unmatched to any gene: 8. The germline gives CDR1 MNHEY, CDR2 SVGAGI. CDR3 length: 16 residues. Here the CDR3 reads CASSYSQGEIGTEAFF. The CDR3 DNA reads TGTGCCAGCAGTTACTCCCAGGGGGAGATAGGCACTGAAGCTTTCTTT.

This clonotype appeared a few times. The chain employs TRBV19 and TRBJ1-6; the D is unclear. CDR1 LNHDA and CDR2 SQIVND come from the germline V gene (reference sequence). V was shortened by 4 bases and J by 4 bases, with 11 bases between the two germline ends. CDR3 length equals 15 residues. CDR3 nucleotides: TGTGCCAGTAGTACAGACGGCGGGTATAATTCACCCCTCCACTTT. Encoded protein: CASSTDGGYNSPLHF.

There are a few counts of this clonotype. The rearrangement uses TRBV19 and TRBJ1-1; 7 nucleotides agree with TRBD1. V lost 7 bases, J lost 5 bases, and 19 bases stayed unmatched. The length of the CDR3 is 17 residues. Per germline, CDR1 LNHDA and CDR2 SQIVND (reference sequence). The CDR3 loop is CASIPLGQGVGGTEAFF. CDR3 sequence (DNA): TGTGCCAGTATCCCGCTAGGTCAGGGGGTTGGAGGAACTGAAGCTTTCTTT. The full variable domain, completed using reference TRBV19 and TRBJ1-1, is DGGITQSPKYLFRKEGQNVTLSCEQNLNHDAMYWYRQDPGQGLRLIYYSQIVNDFQKGDIAEGYSVSREKKESFPLTVTSAQKNPTAFYLCASIPLGQGVGGTEAFFGQGTRLTVV.

This clonotype was picked up many times. The CDR3 DNA sequence: TGTGCCAGTACCCGCGGGGAGGAAACTGGTGGCTACACCTTC. The encoded protein is CASTRGEETGGYTF. V is TRBV19 and J is TRBJ1-2; D is undetermined. CDR3 size: 14 residues. V dropped 7 bases and J dropped 7 bases, with 19 bases sitting between them. Germline-derived CDR1 and CDR2 are LNHDA and SQIVND (reference sequence).

In its sample, this clonotype was seen many times. This chain uses TRBV6-5 with TRBJ1-2; 11 nucleotides align to TRBD1. The CDR3 covers 15 residues. V trimming: 5 bases; J trimming: 5 bases; junction bases outside the gene matches: 7. The germline V gene encodes CDR1 MNHEY and CDR2 SVGAGI. The CDR3 DNA sequence: TGTGCCAGCAGTAACCGGGACAGGGGGAATTATGGCTACACCTTC. Its protein is CASSNRDRGNYGYTF.